The sample holds a few counts of the clone carrying this T cell receptor (beta chain). As yet, its antigen is unknown. This specimen belongs to a study of response to subunit inactivated influenza vaccine. Study outcomes and limitations: Every seasonal influenza vaccination brings in few new T cells, the authors suggested.

CDR1 and CDR2 (germline): GTSNPN, SVGIG (reference sequence). This CDR3 is 11 amino acids long. The ends were cut back, 5 bases at V and 8 bases at J, with 10 bases in the middle. TCRdb recomputed calls from the RT-PCR reads with MiXCR, one row per CDR3 protein. The profile shows fewer than 250,000 distinct CDR3 sequences, approximately 15% of them singletons. Sequencing was performed on CD8+ T cells sorted from PBMCs, taken less than 6 days after vaccination. The chain carries TRBV30 and TRBJ2-1; tentative D call: TRBD1 (5 bases). The TCR was taken from a man in his forties or fifties who received an inactivated influenza vaccine. CDR3 loop: CAWEQDYEQFF. CDR3 DNA sequence: TGTGCCTGGGAACAGGATTATGAGCAGTTCTTC.